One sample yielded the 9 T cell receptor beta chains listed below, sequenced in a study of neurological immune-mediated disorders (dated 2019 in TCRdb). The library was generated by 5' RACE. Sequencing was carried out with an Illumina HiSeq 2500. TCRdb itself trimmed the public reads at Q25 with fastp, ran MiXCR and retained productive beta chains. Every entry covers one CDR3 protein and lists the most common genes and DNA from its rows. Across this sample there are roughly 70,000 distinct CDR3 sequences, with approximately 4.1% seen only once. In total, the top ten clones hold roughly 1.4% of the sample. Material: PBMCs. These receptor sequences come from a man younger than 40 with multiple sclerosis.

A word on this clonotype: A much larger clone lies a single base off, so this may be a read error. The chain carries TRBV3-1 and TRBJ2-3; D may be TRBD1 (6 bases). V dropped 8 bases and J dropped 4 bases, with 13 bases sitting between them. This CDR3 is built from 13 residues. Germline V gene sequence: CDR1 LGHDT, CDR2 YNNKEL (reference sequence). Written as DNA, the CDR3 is TGTGCCAGCGGCATACAGGGTCCAGATACGCAGTATTTT. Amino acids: CASGIQGPDTQYF.

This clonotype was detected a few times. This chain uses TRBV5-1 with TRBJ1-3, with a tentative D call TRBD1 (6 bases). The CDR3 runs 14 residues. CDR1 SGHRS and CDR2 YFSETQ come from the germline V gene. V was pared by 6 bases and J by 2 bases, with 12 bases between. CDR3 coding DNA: TGCGCCAGCACCCTCGGGGGGCCTGGAAACACCATATATTTT. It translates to CASTLGGPGNTIYF.

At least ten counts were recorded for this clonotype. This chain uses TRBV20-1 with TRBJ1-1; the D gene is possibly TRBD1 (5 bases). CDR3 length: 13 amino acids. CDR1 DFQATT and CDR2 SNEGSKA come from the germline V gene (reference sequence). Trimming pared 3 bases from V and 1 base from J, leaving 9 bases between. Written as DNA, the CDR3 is TGCAGTGCTAGGCCGGGGGGGAACACTGAAGCTTTCTTT. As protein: CSARPGGNTEAFF.

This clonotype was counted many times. CDR3: CASSSQGGSTEAFF. The CDR3 region has the DNA TGCGCCAGCAGCTCTCAGGGAGGGAGCACTGAAGCTTTCTTT. The chain combines TRBV5-1 with TRBJ1-1, with D tentatively TRBD1 (5 bases). The CDR3 extends over 14 amino acids. The germline gives CDR1 SGHRS, CDR2 YFSETQ. The V and J ends lost 3 bases and 4 bases respectively, with 13 bases between them.

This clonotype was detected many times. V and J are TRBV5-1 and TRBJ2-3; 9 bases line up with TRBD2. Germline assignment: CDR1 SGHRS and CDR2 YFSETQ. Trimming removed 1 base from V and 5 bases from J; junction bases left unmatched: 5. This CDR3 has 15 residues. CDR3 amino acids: CASSLTSGRGDTQYF. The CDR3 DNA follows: TGCGCCAGCAGCTTGACTAGCGGGCGAGGAGATACGCAGTATTTT.

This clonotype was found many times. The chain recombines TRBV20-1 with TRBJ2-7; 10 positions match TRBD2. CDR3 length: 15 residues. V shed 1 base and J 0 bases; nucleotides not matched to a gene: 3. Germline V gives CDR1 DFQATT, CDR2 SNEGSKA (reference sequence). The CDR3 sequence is CSARGTSGSSYEQYF. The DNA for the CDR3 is TGCAGTGCTAGAGGGACTAGCGGTAGCTCCTACGAGCAGTACTTC.

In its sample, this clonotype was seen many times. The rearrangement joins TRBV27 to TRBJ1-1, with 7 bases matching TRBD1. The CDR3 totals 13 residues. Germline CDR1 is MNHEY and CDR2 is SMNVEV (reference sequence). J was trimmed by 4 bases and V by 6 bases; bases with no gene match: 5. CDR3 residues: CASSPNRGTEAFF. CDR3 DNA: TGTGCCAGCAGCCCAAACAGGGGCACTGAAGCTTTCTTT.

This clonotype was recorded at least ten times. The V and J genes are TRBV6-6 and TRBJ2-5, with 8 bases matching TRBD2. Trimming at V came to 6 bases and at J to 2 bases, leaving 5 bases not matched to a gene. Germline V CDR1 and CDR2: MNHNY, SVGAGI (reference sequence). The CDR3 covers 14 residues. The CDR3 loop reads CASSFGGGQETQYF. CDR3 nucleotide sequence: TGTGCCAGCAGCTTCGGGGGGGGACAAGAGACCCAGTACTTC.

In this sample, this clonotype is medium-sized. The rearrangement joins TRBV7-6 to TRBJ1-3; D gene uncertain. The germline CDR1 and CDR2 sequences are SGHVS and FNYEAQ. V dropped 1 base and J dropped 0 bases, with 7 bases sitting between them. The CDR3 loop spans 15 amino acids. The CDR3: CASSLDPSSGNTIYF. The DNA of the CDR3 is TGTGCCAGCAGCTTAGATCCGAGCTCTGGAAACACCATATATTTT.